One sample yielded the 22 T cell receptor beta chains listed below, sequenced in a study of blood T cell repertoires in COVID-19. Sequencing was performed with immunoSEQ multiplex PCR; in TCRdb, only in-frame clones are kept and a portion is missing. The top ten hold around 20% of the sample, which has about 100,000 clones, 70% to 90% seen once. The sequenced material came from peripheral blood. The receptors derive from a human donor in a cohort sampled during active COVID-19.

The CDR3 DNA reads as TGCGCCAGCAGCTCCCGGGGTTTGGGGCAGTTCTTC. It yields the protein CASSSRGLGQFF. The chain joins TRBV5-1 to TRBJ2-1, with D maybe TRBD2 (5 bases). The germline V gene encodes CDR1 SGHRS and CDR2 YFSETQ. Between the trimmed V and J ends, which lost 3 bases and 12 bases, there was a span of 13 bases. The CDR3 sequence is 12 residues long.

This clone is a singleton in its sample. The V and J genes are TRBV18 and TRBJ1-2; 7 bases are a match to TRBD1. Germline values: CDR1 KGHSH, CDR2 LQKENI. J gave up 1 base and V 3 bases, and 11 bases lay outside the gene matches. The CDR3 is 17 residues long. The CDR3 bases are TGTGCCAGCTCACCGACCTACCTGACAGGGAGTAACTATGGCTACACCTTC. Protein: CASSPTYLTGSNYGYTF.

The chain couples TRBV2 to TRBJ1-1, with a tentative D call TRBD1 (6 bases). V lost 6 bases, J lost 11 bases, and 13 bases lay in between. Germline CDR1 is SNHLY and CDR2 is FYNNEI. The CDR3 sequence is 11 residues long. CDR3 residues: CASSPQGTAFF. CDR3 DNA sequence: TGTGCCAGCAGCCCACAGGGTACGGCTTTCTTT.

The rearrangement uses TRBV18 and TRBJ2-3; TRBD1 might be the D (5 bases). CDR1 KGHSH and CDR2 LQKENI come from the germline V gene. V was cut by 0 bases and J by 6 bases, with 16 bases left in between. This CDR3 has 16 residues. For the CDR3, the DNA is TGTGCCAGCTCACCACCCGGCCTGTCAGGGATGGATACGCAGTATTTT. Translating it yields CASSPPGLSGMDTQYF.

The chain links TRBV5-1 to TRBJ2-5; possibly TRBD1 for D (5 bases). Trimming shortened V by 5 bases and J by 1 base, and 21 bases separated the two germline ends. The CDR3 runs to 17 residues. Germline V CDR1 and CDR2: SGHRS, YFSETQ. The CDR3: CASRPGISAQTQETQYF. In nucleotides, the CDR3 is TGCGCCAGCAGACCAGGGATTTCAGCGCAGACCCAAGAGACCCAGTACTTC.

This chain uses TRBV7-2 with TRBJ2-3, with a tentative D call TRBD1 (6 bases). This CDR3 comprises 14 residues. Trimming took off 5 bases at V and 6 bases at J, with 15 bases between the two ends. The germline V gene encodes CDR1 SGHTA and CDR2 FQGNSA. CDR3: CASSLGGVHDTQYF. As DNA, the CDR3 is TGTGCCAGCAGCCTAGGGGGAGTGCACGATACGCAGTATTTT.

The sample holds one count of this clone. The chain couples TRBV6-5 to TRBJ1-1, with TRBD1 matching 7 bases. Germline V lookup: CDR1 MNHEY, CDR2 SVGAGI. V dropped 5 bases and J dropped 5; count of bases not matched to a gene: 2. CDR3 length: 12 amino acids. Written as DNA, the CDR3 is TGTGCCAGCAGTCTGACAGGGACTGAAGCTTTCTTT. Its protein product is CASSLTGTEAFF.

J is TRBJ1-4 and V is TRBV19, with a tentative D call TRBD1 (5 bases). The germline V and J ends were trimmed by 6 bases and 3 bases, with 17 bases remaining between them. Germline V CDR1 and CDR2: LNHDA, SQIVND (reference sequence). This CDR3 is 16 amino acids long. The CDR3 DNA reads TGTGCCAGTAGCCCCAAAGAGACAGCAGCTAATGAAAAACTGTTTTTT. Protein: CASSPKETAANEKLFF.

This sequence joins TRBV10-3 and TRBJ2-1; 7 bases fit TRBD2. Germline trimming cut 3 bases from V and 6 bases from J; bases unmatched to any gene: 11. CDR1 is ENHRY, CDR2 SYGVKD, per germline. This CDR3 comprises 16 residues. The DNA for the CDR3 is TGTGCCATCAGTGATATTCTGGGCGGGAGTGGCAATGAGCAGTTCTTC. It specifies CAISDILGGSGNEQFF.

This chain uses TRBV5-4 with TRBJ1-6; 10 bases are shared with TRBD1. The CDR3 consists of 15 residues. CDR1 is SGHNT and CDR2 is YYREEE in the germline V gene (reference sequence). V dropped 3 bases and J dropped 6; count of bases not matched to a gene: 3. In DNA form, the CDR3 reads TGTGCCAGCAGCTCTAGGGACAGGGGTAATTCACCCCTCCACTTT. Its translation: CASSSRDRGNSPLHF.

This chain connects TRBV28 to TRBJ2-2; TRBD1 is a possible D gene (6 bases). This CDR3 is built from 15 residues. Trimming stripped 4 bases from V and 2 bases from J, with 11 bases between. Germline-derived CDR1 and CDR2 are MDHEN and SYDVKM. CDR3 sequence reads: CASSWGPYNTGELFF. The CDR3 DNA follows: TGTGCCAGCAGTTGGGGGCCATATAACACCGGGGAGCTGTTTTTT.

The chain carries TRBV2 and TRBJ2-5; 13 bases map to TRBD2. Trimming cost V 6 bases and J 8 bases; bases outside gene matches: 12. This CDR3 region has 16 residues. The germline CDR1 and CDR2 sequences are SNHLY and FYNNEI. The CDR3 spells CASRLRLAGGSETQYF. The CDR3 DNA is TGTGCCAGCAGGTTGAGACTAGCGGGAGGATCCGAAACCCAGTACTTC.

This sequence joins TRBV7-2 and TRBJ2-7, with D uncertain. V was clipped by 5 bases and J by 3 bases, with 8 bases between them. The CDR3 consists of 12 residues. Looked up from germline, CDR1 is SGHTA and CDR2 is FQGNSA. The CDR3 region has the DNA TGTGCCAGCAGCCCAGTCAGCTACGAGCAGTACTTC. This sequence encodes CASSPVSYEQYF.

V and J are TRBV29-1 and TRBJ2-3; 8 nucleotides match TRBD2. This CDR3 spans 13 amino acids. The germline CDR1 and CDR2 sequences are SQVTM and ANQGSEA. V lost 2 bases and J lost 4; bases outside the gene matches: 2. CDR3 in amino acids: CSVETSGADTQYF. DNA for the CDR3: TGCAGCGTTGAAACTAGCGGAGCAGATACGCAGTATTTT.

This chain joins TRBV18 and TRBJ2-7, with 7 positions matching TRBD1. This CDR3 region has 14 residues. The ends lost 4 bases at V and 5 bases at J; junction bases unmatched: 8. Germline CDR1 is KGHSH and CDR2 is LQKENI. The DNA for the CDR3 is TGTGCCAGCTCACTAACTGACAGGGTGGACGAGCAGTACTTC. Translating gives CASSLTDRVDEQYF.

This chain uses TRBV4-3 with TRBJ2-2, with TRBD1 identical over 9 bases. The CDR3 is 16 amino acids. J gave up 6 bases and V 0 bases, and 5 bases lay outside the gene matches. Germline-derived CDR1 and CDR2 are LGHNA and YSLEER. The CDR3 region has the DNA TGCGCCAGCAGCCAAGACTTGGGGACAGGGTCCGGGGAGCTGTTTTTT. Protein: CASSQDLGTGSGELFF.

The chain uses TRBV5-6 and TRBJ2-5; D perhaps matches TRBD2 (6 bases). With 3 bases removed from V and 6 bases from J, the gap between germline ends came to 15 bases. This CDR3 region has 14 residues. From germline, CDR1 is SGHDT and CDR2 YYEEEE. DNA for the CDR3: TGTGCCAGCAGCTCAGCGGAGGGCGGGCAGACCCAGTACTTC. Amino acid sequence: CASSSAEGGQTQYF.

The CDR3 nucleotides are TGTGCCAGTAGTATTGGGGGGACCCGCACAGATACGCAGTATTTT. Its translation is CASSIGGTRTDTQYF. The chain links TRBV19 to TRBJ2-3; possibly TRBD2 for D (6 bases). Trimming took off 3 bases at V and 1 base at J, with 11 bases between the two ends. The germline V gene has CDR1 LNHDA and CDR2 SQIVND (reference sequence). The CDR3 has 15 residues.

The rearrangement uses TRBV9 and TRBJ1-1, with a possible D match to TRBD1 (6 bases). This CDR3 comprises 16 residues. Germline CDR1 reads SGDLS; CDR2 reads YYNGEE. With 0 bases removed from V and 3 bases from J, the gap between germline ends came to 15 bases. The CDR3 nucleotides read TGTGCCAGCAGCGTAGACCCCCACCCAGGGGACACTGAAGCTTTCTTT. Protein: CASSVDPHPGDTEAFF.

The rearrangement links TRBV7-3 to TRBJ2-3; 8 positions match TRBD1. Germline CDR1 and CDR2: SGHTA and FQGTGA. V was clipped by 5 bases and J by 1 base; unmatched bases: 5. The CDR3 covers 15 residues. CDR3 coding DNA: TGTGCCAGCAGCCTGCAGGGGGCTGGCACAGATACGCAGTATTTT. It is translated as CASSLQGAGTDTQYF.

The chain is built from TRBV27 and TRBJ2-7; perhaps TRBD1 as D (5 bases). The length of the CDR3 is 15 residues. Germline CDR1 and CDR2: MNHEY and SMNVEV (reference sequence). Trimming took 0 bases from V and 3 from J, leaving 12 bases between them. The CDR3 protein is CASSLSGDLRYEQYF. The CDR3, as DNA: TGTGCCAGCAGTTTATCAGGGGATCTTCGCTACGAGCAGTACTTC.

This chain uses TRBV19 with TRBJ2-5, with no clear D. CDR1 and CDR2 from the germline V gene are LNHDA and SQIVND (reference sequence). The CDR3 sequence is 14 residues long. V was cut by 5 bases and J by 2 bases, with 12 bases left in between. CDR3 nucleotides: TGTGCCAGTAGTGCAAGTGTAGCACAAGAGACCCAGTACTTC. Protein: CASSASVAQETQYF. The full variable domain, completed using reference TRBV19 and TRBJ2-5, is DGGITQSPKYLFRKEGQNVTLSCEQNLNHDAMYWYRQDPGQGLRLIYYSQIVNDFQKGDIAEGYSVSREKKESFPLTVTSAQKNPTAFYLCASSASVAQETQYFGPGTRLLVL.